This T cell receptor (beta chain) is from a study of blood T cell dynamics during melanoma immunotherapy. V shed 7 bases, J shed 5 bases, and the junction held 8 bases outside the gene matches. Germline V gene lookup returns CDR1 MNHNS and CDR2 SASEGT. There are 14 residues in the CDR3. As for this clone: The antigen is not known.

The time point was: pre-treatment baseline. No patient had earlier systemic cancer treatment, concurrent immunosuppressants, or another active cancer. Generated by immunoSEQ multiplex PCR, the TCRdb table keeps only in-frame clones and is missing some. The sample records under 8,000 clones, 80% being singletons. Study results and caveats: At W3, later disease-control patients showed bifurcated PBMC repertoire changes, unlike progressors.

This specimen was blood, taken from a patient treated with checkpoint blockade. The chain joins TRBV6-1 to TRBJ2-7, with TRBD2 matching over 10 bases. This receptor was obtained from a human donor with melanoma. CDR3: CASTLLAGFDEQYF. Written as DNA, the CDR3 is TGTGCCAGCACCTTACTAGCGGGATTCGACGAGCAGTACTTC.